The rows below give T cell receptor beta chains drawn from one sample of a study of immune evolution from preneoplasia to lung adenocarcinoma. The protocol was immunoSEQ multiplex PCR, while the TCRdb copy is restricted to in-frame clones and leaves out a portion. In the table there are several thousand clones, more than 75% of which are singletons. Sequenced: FFPE minimally invasive lung adenocarcinoma tissue. These receptors all stem from a person between 65 and 79 years old with lung adenocarcinoma. The CDR3 runs from the conserved cysteine through the conserved F or W. The D gene is left open where the match is weak. A row's size may be missing; if present it is once, few, many or a size class.

clone_size,d_call,j_call,v_call,cdr3_nt,cdr3_aa
-,-,TRBJ2-1,TRBV29-1,TGCAGCGTTGAAGGCGGGGAGGGGACAATTGAGCAGTTCTTC,CSVEGGEGTIEQFF
few,TRBD2,TRBJ2-7,TRBV18,TGTGCCAGCTCACCGAGGGCGAGAGGGACTACTTCCTACGAGCAGTACTTC,CASSPRARGTTSYEQYF
-,-,TRBJ1-1,TRBV30,TGTGCCTGGAGTGTAGGGAGGTACAACACTGAAGCTTTCTTT,CAWSVGRYNTEAFF
few,-,TRBJ2-7,TRBV7-2,TGTGCCAGCAGTCTAGGAGGGGACTTAACCTACGAGCAGTACTTC,CASSLGGDLTYEQYF
-,-,TRBJ1-1,TRBV27,TGTGCCAGCAGTTTAATCGGGCGCGCGGGGGACACTGAAGCTTTCTTT,CASSLIGRAGDTEAFF
-,-,TRBJ2-7,TRBV27,TGTGCCAGCAGTTTATCGTCCGGCCAAACCTACGAGCAGTACTTC,CASSLSSGQTYEQYF
-,-,TRBJ2-1,TRBV19,TGTGCCACCGCAGTAAACCTTGAGCAGTTCTTC,CATAVNLEQFF
few,TRBD1,TRBJ2-7,TRBV28,TGTGCCAGCAGTTATGATCGGGGACAGGACTCCTACGAGCAGTACTTC,CASSYDRGQDSYEQYF
-,-,TRBJ2-7,TRBV30,TGTGCCTGGGGATGGGTTGACTACGAGCAGTACTTC,CAWGWVDYEQYF
-,TRBD2,TRBJ2-3,TRBV5-1,TGCGCCAGCAGCCCTGGACTAGCGCACACAGATACGCAGTATTTT,CASSPGLAHTDTQYF
-,-,TRBJ1-2,TRBV6-5,TGTGCCAGTCATTCCCACTATGGCTACACCTTC,CASHSHYGYTF
-,TRBD2,TRBJ2-1,TRBV4-2,TGTGCCAGCAGCCAAGATCGGGGACTAGCGGACGTGGTCTACAATGAGCAGTTCTTC,CASSQDRGLADVVYNEQFF
-,-,TRBJ2-3,TRBV7-2,TGTGCCAGCAGCCCGGGACACAGCACAGATACGCAGTATTTT,CASSPGHSTDTQYF
few,TRBD2,TRBJ2-1,TRBV7-2,TGTGCCAGCAGCCCCGTCCTAGCGGACATACATGAGCAGTTCTTC,CASSPVLADIHEQFF
-,-,TRBJ2-3,TRBV5-6,TGTGCCAGCAGCTTGGTATCTAATAGGGGGGATACGCAGTATTTT,CASSLVSNRGDTQYF
-,-,TRBJ1-5,TRBV9,TGTGCCAGCAGCGTAGGGGCAGGGGTGAATAGCAATCAGCCCCAGCATTTT,CASSVGAGVNSNQPQHF
-,-,TRBJ2-1,TRBV27,TGTGCCAGCATTCCGACATCCCGGAGCTCCTACAATGAGCAGTTCTTC,CASIPTSRSSYNEQFF
-,-,TRBJ2-5,TRBV14,TGTGCCAGCAGCAAGGGGGGGGCGACCCAGTACTTC,CASSKGGATQYF
once,-,TRBJ1-1,TRBV2,TGTGCCAGCTCAGCAGGGTTTGTGGCGAACACTGAAGCTTTCTTT,CASSAGFVANTEAFF
few,-,TRBJ2-7,TRBV7-9,TGTGCCAGCAGTACGACCGGGACGGACCCTAAGTGGGGTTTCGACGAGCAGTACTTC,CASSTTGTDPKWGFDEQYF
-,TRBD2,TRBJ2-3,TRBV12-5,TGTGCTAGTGGTTTGGTGTTGGGACTAGCGGGAGGATCGGCAGATACGCAGTATTTT,CASGLVLGLAGGSADTQYF
-,-,TRBJ1-4,TRBV7-8,TGTGCCAGCAGCTTAGTAAGAGCAACTAATGAAAAACTGTTTTTT,CASSLVRATNEKLFF
-,-,TRBJ1-1,TRBV15,TGTGCCACCAGCAGAGATCGAACAGTAGGTGAAGCTTTCTTT,CATSRDRTVGEAFF
-,TRBD2,TRBJ2-1,TRBV29-1,TGCAGCGTTGAATTAAGCGGGAGCTCCTACAATGAGCAGTTCTTC,CSVELSGSSYNEQFF
once,TRBD1,TRBJ2-1,TRBV7-8,TGTGCCAGCAGCTCACGGACAGGGCAGCAGGAGCAGTTCTTC,CASSSRTGQQEQFF
-,-,TRBJ1-2,TRBV7-9,TGTGCCAGCAGCTTAGGGGGAGGGAGCGGCTATGGCTACACCTTC,CASSLGGGSGYGYTF
-,-,TRBJ2-3,TRBV6-1,TGTGCCAGCAGTGACCGAACTGGGACAGATACGCAGTATTTT,CASSDRTGTDTQYF
-,-,TRBJ2-3,TRBV20-1,TGCAGTGGAGGGAGAACAGATACGCAGTATTTT,CSGGRTDTQYF
-,-,TRBJ1-1,TRBV6-5,TGTGCCAGCAGTTCTCCCCGGTCCGTAGCTTTCTTT,CASSSPRSVAFF
-,-,TRBJ2-6,TRBV27,TGTGCCAGCAGACAGTCTGGGGCCAACGTCCTGACTTTC,CASRQSGANVLTF
-,-,TRBJ2-7,TRBV4-1,TGCGCCAGCAGCCAAGAGCGGGGCCCAAGCTACGAGCAGTACTTC,CASSQERGPSYEQYF
-,TRBD1,TRBJ2-7,TRBV2,TGTGCCAGCAGAGAAACGACAGGGGCCGATGGCGAGCAGTACTTC,CASRETTGADGEQYF
-,-,TRBJ1-1,TRBV29-1,TGCAGCGTTGGGAGGACAGTTGCGTTGACTGAAGCTTTCTTT,CSVGRTVALTEAFF
-,TRBD1,TRBJ2-1,TRBV6-1,TGTGCCAGCAGAAGACAGGGAACTTGGCACAATGAGCAGTTCTTC,CASRRQGTWHNEQFF
-,-,TRBJ2-3,TRBV5-4,TGTGCCAGCAGCTTGGGGGACTTCTACACAGATACGCAGTATTTT,CASSLGDFYTDTQYF
-,TRBD2,TRBJ2-7,TRBV11-2,TGTGCCAGCAGCATCGGGACTAGCGGTTACGAGCAGTACTTC,CASSIGTSGYEQYF
-,TRBD2,TRBJ2-5,TRBV5-1,TGCGCCAGCAGCCCCGGACTAGCGGGGCGCCAAGAGACCCAGTACTTC,CASSPGLAGRQETQYF
-,-,TRBJ1-2,TRBV10-1,TGCGCCAGCAGTGAAGATTCGCGAAAGACCTATGGCTACACCTTC,CASSEDSRKTYGYTF
once,TRBD2,TRBJ2-7,TRBV15,TGTGCCACCAGCAGACTAGCGGGTTACGAGCAGTACTTC,CATSRLAGYEQYF
-,-,TRBJ2-7,TRBV10-1,TGCGCCAGCCCGGGTCTAGCGCTTGGCTACGAGCAGTACTTC,CASPGLALGYEQYF
-,-,TRBJ1-3,TRBV12-5,TGTGCTATTGGGCGGGGTACTAGGTCTGGAAACACCATATATTTT,CAIGRGTRSGNTIYF
-,-,TRBJ1-2,TRBV11-3,TGTGCCAGCAGTCGACGGGGGGGGATTCCGCACTATGGCTACACCTTC,CASSRRGGIPHYGYTF
once,-,TRBJ1-5,TRBV19,TGTGCCAGTAGTATTGCGATCAATCAGCCCCAGCATTTT,CASSIAINQPQHF